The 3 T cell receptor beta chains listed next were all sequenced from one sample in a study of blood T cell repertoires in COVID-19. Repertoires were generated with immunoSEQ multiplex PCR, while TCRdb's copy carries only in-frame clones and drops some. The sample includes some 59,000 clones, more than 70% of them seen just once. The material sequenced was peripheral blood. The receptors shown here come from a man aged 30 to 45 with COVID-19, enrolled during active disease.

The CDR3 DNA is TGTGCCAGTGGGACTAGCGGGGGGGTCCCTGAGCAGTTCTTC. It translates to CASGTSGGVPEQFF. The chain is built from TRBV19 and TRBJ2-1; TRBD2 matches at 16 bases. CDR3 size: 14 residues. CDR1 and CDR2 from the germline V gene are LNHDA and SQIVND (reference sequence). J was trimmed by 9 bases and V by 8 bases; bases with no gene match: 4.

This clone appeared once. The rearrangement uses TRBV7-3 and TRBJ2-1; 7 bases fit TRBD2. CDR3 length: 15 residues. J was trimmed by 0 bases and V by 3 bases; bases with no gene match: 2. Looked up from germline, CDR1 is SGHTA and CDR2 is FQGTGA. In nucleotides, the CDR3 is TGTGCCAGCAGCTTCGGCGGGAGCTCCTACAATGAGCAGTTCTTC. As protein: CASSFGGSSYNEQFF.

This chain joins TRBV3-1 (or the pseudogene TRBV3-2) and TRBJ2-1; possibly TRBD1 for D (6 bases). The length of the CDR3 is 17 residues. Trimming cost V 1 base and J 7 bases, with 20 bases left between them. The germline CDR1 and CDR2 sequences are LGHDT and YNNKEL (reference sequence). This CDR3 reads CASSQGIPVGGRNEQFF. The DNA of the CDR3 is TGTGCCAGCAGCCAAGGCATTCCTGTAGGGGGACGGAATGAGCAGTTCTTC.